This T cell receptor beta chain was sequenced for a study of blood T cells in healthy people across ages. This clonotype was recorded many times. No antigen is known for it. Using a J-beta primer mix together with a sample-barcoded 5' primer, a second PCR was run for roughly 7 to 11 cycles. TCRdb independently ran MiXCR on the 5' RACE reads; one entry per CDR3 protein. This sample yields some 1.6 million distinct CDR3 sequences, of which almost 35% are seen a single time; about 11% belongs to the top ten. Findings of the study overall: Significant beta diversity loss was already apparent by age roughly 43, declining roughly linearly.

This TCR was recovered from a woman under 40 in good health. The sequenced sample was blood.

The CDR3 is CASSSRQEETQYF. The CDR3 nucleotides are TGTGCCAGCAGCTCACGACAGGAAGAGACCCAGTACTTC. The chain couples TRBV7-9 to TRBJ2-5, with a tentative D call TRBD1 (6 bases). CDR3 length equals 13 residues. CDR1 SEHNR and CDR2 FQNEAQ come from the germline V gene (reference sequence). The V and J ends lost 4 bases and 3 bases respectively, with 9 bases between them.